Shown below are 7 T cell receptor beta chains from a single sample sequenced in a study of T cells in Graves' hyperthyroidism and ophthalmopathy. It was RNA transcripts that yielded the amplified TCR beta CDR3 regions. The primer set for the first-round RT-PCR of the TCR CDR3 was HTBI. Via MiXCR, TCRdb re-called the multiplex PCR reads, giving one row per CDR3 protein. The repertoire holds about 400,000 distinct CDR3 sequences, just under 15% seen once, with 32% in the top ten. The sample consisted of blood. Receptors originate from a woman younger than 45 with Graves' hyperthyroidism.

This clonotype was recorded at least ten times. This rearrangement joins TRBV20-1 to TRBJ2-1; D not resolved. V was pared by 2 bases and J by 0 bases, with 11 bases between. There are 15 residues in the CDR3. Germline CDR1 and CDR2: DFQATT and SNEGSKA (reference sequence). CDR3 coding DNA: TGCAGTGCTAGATCAGCTCCGAGCTCCTACAATGAGCAGTTCTTC. Protein product: CSARSAPSSYNEQFF.

This clonotype was observed a handful of times. The gene calls are TRBV11-2 and TRBJ2-4, with TRBD2 as a possible D gene (5 bases). The germline CDR1 and CDR2 sequences are SGHAT and FQNNGV. Trimming removed 6 bases from V and 5 bases from J, with 11 bases in between. The length of the CDR3 is 13 residues. This chain's CDR3 is CASRKGAENIQYF. CDR3 sequence (DNA): TGTGCCAGCAGAAAGGGAGCGGAAAACATTCAGTACTTC.

A single count supports this clonotype. The chain recombines TRBV24-1 with TRBJ2-1, with D perhaps TRBD1 (6 bases). The germline V gene encodes CDR1 KGHDR and CDR2 SFDVKD. CDR3 length: 14 residues. The germline V and J ends were trimmed by 4 bases and 9 bases, with 15 bases remaining between them. CDR3 residues: CATSEAGAWGEQFF. The CDR3 region has the DNA TGTGCCACCAGTGAGGCAGGGGCGTGGGGTGAGCAGTTCTTC.

The sample holds many counts of this clonotype. CDR3 amino acids: CAWSAEYGYTF. The CDR3 bases are TGTGCCTGGAGTGCGGAATATGGCTACACCTTC. The J gene is TRBJ1-2, the V gene TRBV30, with no clear D. The CDR3 length is 11 residues. Trimming shortened V by 1 base and J by 5 bases, and 5 bases separated the two germline ends. Germline values: CDR1 GTSNPN, CDR2 SVGIG (reference sequence).

On this clonotype itself: A much more abundant neighbour one base away suggests this may be a read error. Because it lacks the conserved phenylalanine or tryptophan at the end, this CDR3 is likely a read error. The rearrangement links TRBV24-1 to TRBJ2-7; unclear D gene. Germline CDR1 is KGHDR and CDR2 is SFDVKD. The ends were cut back, 7 bases at V and 0 bases at J, with 9 bases in the middle. The CDR3 spans 13 residues. CDR3 sequence reads: CATSGRSSYEQYS. CDR3 sequence (DNA): TGTGCCACCAGCGGACGGAGCTCCTACGAGCAGTACTCC.

The chain is built from TRBV12-3 or TRBV12-4 and TRBJ1-3; D might be TRBD1 (5 bases). Trimming shortened V by 8 bases and J by 0 bases, and 11 bases separated the two germline ends. The CDR3 sequence is 14 residues long. The CDR3 DNA sequence: TGTGCCAGCCCATGGACAAGCTCTGGAAACACCATATATTTT. Translating it yields CASPWTSSGNTIYF.

This chain joins TRBV20-1 and TRBJ1-1; unclear D gene. The CDR3 is 15 residues long. Per the germline V gene, CDR1 is DFQATT and CDR2 is SNEGSKA (reference sequence). Trimming shortened V by 6 bases and J by 0 bases, and 17 bases separated the two germline ends. CDR3 DNA: TGCAGTGCGGATCTCCTACAGATCATGAACACTGAAGCTTTCTTT. This codes for CSADLLQIMNTEAFF.